This section outlines one T cell receptor beta chain sequence together with its context. Its antigen is still unknown. PCR employed 60 Vbeta and 13 Jbeta primers. Original analysis: The count from a later analysis was 79 million or so unique TCR beta chains, approximately 9.9 million of them shared. The table came from immunoSEQ multiplex PCR; TCRdb's copy has only in-frame clones and leaves some out. V and J calls and clone size are given by that table; D and trimming were obtained from the DNA. The repertoire holds about 130,000 clones, with just under 75% as singletons. The CDR3 extends over 15 amino acids. With V trimmed by 6 bases and J by 1 base, 9 bases remained unmatched. Germline V gene sequence: CDR1 MDHEN, CDR2 SYDVKM. The data originate from a study of cytomegalovirus exposure and HLA in healthy donors. Broader study findings: A previous analysis found most TCR beta V segments productive roughly 87% or roughly 30% of the time.

Sequences were obtained from PBMCs. The source is a man aged 60-69 years in good health and CMV-seropositive. This chain links TRBV28 with TRBJ2-7; 7 positions agree with TRBD1. DNA for the CDR3: TGTGCCAGCAGCTCACCCACAGGGGTGTCCTACGAGCAGTACTTC. Protein: CASSSPTGVSYEQYF.